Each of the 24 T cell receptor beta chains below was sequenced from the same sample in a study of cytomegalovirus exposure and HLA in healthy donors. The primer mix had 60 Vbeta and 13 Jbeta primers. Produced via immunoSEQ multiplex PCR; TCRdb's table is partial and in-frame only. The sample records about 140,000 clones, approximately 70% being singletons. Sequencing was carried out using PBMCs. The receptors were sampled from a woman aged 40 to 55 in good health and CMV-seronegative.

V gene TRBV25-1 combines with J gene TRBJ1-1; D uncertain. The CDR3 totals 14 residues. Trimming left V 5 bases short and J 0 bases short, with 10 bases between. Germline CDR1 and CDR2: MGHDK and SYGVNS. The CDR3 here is CASSSDNLNTEAFF. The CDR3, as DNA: TGTGCCAGCAGTTCAGACAACCTGAACACTGAAGCTTTCTTT. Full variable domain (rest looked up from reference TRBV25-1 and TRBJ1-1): EADIYQTPRYLVIGTGKKITLECSQTMGHDKMYWYQQDPGMELHLIHYSYGVNSTEKGDLSSESTVSRIRTEHFPLTLESARPSHTSQYLCASSSDNLNTEAFFGQGTRLTVV.

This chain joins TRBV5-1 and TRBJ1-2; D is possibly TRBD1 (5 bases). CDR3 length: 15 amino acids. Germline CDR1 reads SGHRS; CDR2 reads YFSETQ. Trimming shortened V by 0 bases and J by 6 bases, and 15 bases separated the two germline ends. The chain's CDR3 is CASSLEFGGGNGYTF. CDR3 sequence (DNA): TGCGCCAGCAGCTTGGAGTTCGGGGGGGGGAATGGCTACACCTTC.

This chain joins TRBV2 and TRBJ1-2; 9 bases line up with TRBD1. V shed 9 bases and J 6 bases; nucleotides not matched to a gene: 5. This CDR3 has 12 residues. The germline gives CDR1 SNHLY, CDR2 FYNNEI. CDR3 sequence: CARRTGDHGYTF. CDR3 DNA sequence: TGTGCCAGAAGGACAGGGGACCATGGCTACACCTTC.

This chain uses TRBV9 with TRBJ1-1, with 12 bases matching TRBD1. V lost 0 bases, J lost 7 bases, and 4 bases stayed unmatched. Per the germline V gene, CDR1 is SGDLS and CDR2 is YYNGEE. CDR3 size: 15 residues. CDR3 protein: CASSVEGQGAGEAFF. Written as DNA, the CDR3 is TGTGCCAGCAGCGTAGAGGGACAGGGGGCAGGTGAAGCTTTCTTT.

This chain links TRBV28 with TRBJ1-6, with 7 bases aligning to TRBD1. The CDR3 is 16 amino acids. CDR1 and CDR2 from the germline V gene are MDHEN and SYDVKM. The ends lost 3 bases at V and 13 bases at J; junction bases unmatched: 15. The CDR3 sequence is CASSFSHRGGRGPLHF. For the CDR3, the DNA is TGTGCCAGCAGTTTTAGTCATCGAGGGGGCAGGGGTCCCCTCCACTTT. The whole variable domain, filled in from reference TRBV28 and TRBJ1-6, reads DVKVTQSSRYLVKRTGEKVFLECVQDMDHENMFWYRQDPGLGLRLIYFSYDVKMKEKGDIPEGYSVSREKKERFSLILESASTNQTSMYLCASSFSHRGGRGPLHFGNGTRLTVT.

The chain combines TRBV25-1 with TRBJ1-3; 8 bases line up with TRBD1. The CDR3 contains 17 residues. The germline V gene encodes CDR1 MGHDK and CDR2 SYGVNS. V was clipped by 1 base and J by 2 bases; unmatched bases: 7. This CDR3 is CASSEFRTGPTGNTIYF. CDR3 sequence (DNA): TGTGCCAGCAGTGAATTTCGGACAGGGCCCACTGGAAACACCATATATTTT.

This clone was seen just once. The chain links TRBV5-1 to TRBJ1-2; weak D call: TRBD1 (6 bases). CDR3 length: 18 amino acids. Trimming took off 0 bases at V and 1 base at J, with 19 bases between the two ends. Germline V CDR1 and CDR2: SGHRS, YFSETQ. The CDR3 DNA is TGCGCCAGCAGCTTGGTCCCCACCCCAGGGGCTAATAACTATGGCTACACCTTC. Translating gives CASSLVPTPGANNYGYTF.

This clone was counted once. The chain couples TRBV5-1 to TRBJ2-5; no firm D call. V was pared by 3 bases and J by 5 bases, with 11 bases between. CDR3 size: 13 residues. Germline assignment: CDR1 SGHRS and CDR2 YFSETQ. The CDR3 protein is CASSSSPGETQYF. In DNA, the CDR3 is TGCGCCAGCAGCTCGTCCCCCGGGGAGACCCAGTACTTC.

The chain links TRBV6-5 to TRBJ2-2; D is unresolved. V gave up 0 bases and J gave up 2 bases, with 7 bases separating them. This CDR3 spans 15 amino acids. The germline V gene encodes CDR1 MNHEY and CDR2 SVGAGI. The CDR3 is CASSYSAANTGELFF. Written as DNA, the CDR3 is TGTGCCAGCAGTTACTCTGCGGCAAACACCGGGGAGCTGTTTTTT.

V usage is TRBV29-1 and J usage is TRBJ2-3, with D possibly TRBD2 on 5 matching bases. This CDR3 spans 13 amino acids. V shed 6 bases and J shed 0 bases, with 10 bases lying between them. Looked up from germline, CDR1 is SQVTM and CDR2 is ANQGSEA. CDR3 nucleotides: TGCAGCGTCCAACCGGGAAGCACAGATACGCAGTATTTT. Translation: CSVQPGSTDTQYF.

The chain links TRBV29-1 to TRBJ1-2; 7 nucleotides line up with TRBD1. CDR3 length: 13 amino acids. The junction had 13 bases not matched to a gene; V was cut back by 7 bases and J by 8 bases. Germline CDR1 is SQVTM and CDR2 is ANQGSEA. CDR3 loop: CSAWTGGNDGYTF. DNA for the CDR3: TGCAGCGCATGGACAGGCGGAAATGACGGCTACACCTTC.

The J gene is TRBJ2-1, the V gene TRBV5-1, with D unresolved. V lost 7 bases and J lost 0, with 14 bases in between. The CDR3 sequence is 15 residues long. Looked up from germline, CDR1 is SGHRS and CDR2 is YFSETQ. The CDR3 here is CASFATGSSYNEQFF. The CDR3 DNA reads TGCGCCAGCTTTGCAACGGGTAGCTCCTACAATGAGCAGTTCTTC. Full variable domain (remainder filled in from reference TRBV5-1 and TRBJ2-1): KAGVTQTPRYLIKTRGQQVTLSCSPISGHRSVSWYQQTPGQGLQFLFEYFSETQRNKGNFPGRFSGRQFSNSRSEMNVSTLELGDSALYLCASFATGSSYNEQFFGPGTRLTVL.

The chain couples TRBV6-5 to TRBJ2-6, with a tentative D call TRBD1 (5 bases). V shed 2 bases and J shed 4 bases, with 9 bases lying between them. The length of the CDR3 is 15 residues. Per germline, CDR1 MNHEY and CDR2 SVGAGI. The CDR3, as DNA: TGTGCCAGCAGTTACGCAGGGCCCGGGGCCAACGTCCTGACTTTC. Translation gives CASSYAGPGANVLTF.

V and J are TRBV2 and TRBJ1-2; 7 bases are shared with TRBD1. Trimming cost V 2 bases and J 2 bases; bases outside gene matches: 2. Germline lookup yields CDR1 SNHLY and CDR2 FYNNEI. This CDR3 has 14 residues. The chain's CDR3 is CASSERDRNYGYTF. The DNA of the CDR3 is TGTGCCAGCAGTGAAAGGGACAGAAACTATGGCTACACCTTC.

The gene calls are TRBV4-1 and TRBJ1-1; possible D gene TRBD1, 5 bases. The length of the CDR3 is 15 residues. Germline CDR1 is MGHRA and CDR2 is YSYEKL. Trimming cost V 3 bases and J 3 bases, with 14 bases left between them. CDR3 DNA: TGCGCCAGCAGCCACCATCAGGGCGCGGACACTGAAGCTTTCTTT. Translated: CASSHHQGADTEAFF.

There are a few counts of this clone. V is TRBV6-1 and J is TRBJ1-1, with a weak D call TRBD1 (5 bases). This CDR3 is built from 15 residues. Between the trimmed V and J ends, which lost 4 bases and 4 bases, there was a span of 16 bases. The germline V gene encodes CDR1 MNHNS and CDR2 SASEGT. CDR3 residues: CASSARTLASTEAFF. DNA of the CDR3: TGTGCCAGCAGTGCCCGGACACTAGCGAGCACTGAAGCTTTCTTT.

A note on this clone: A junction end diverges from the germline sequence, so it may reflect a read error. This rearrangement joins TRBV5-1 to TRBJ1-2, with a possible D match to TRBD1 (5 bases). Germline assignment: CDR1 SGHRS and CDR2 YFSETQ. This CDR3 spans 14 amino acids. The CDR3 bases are TGCGCCAGCAGCCCCCAGGGAATTAACTATAGCTACACCTTC. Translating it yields CASSPQGINYSYTF.

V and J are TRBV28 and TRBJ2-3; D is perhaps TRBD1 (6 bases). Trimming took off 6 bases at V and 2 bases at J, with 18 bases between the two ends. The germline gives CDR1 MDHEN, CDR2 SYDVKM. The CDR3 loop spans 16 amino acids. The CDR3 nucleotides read TGTGCCAGCAGGTCACAGGGTGCGGGTAACACAGATACGCAGTATTTT. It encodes CASRSQGAGNTDTQYF.

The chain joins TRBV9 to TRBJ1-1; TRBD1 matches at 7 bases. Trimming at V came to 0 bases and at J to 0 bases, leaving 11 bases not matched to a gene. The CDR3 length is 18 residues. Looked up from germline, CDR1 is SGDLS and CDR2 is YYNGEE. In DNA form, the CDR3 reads TGTGCCAGCAGCGTAGGCCCGGGACAGAGTGCAATGAACACTGAAGCTTTCTTT. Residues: CASSVGPGQSAMNTEAFF.

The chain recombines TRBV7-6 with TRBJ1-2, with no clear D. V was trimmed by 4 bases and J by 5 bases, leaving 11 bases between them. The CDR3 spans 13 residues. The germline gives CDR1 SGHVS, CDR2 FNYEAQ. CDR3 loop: CASSSNPGYGYTF. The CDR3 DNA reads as TGTGCCAGCAGCTCCAACCCGGGATATGGCTACACCTTC.

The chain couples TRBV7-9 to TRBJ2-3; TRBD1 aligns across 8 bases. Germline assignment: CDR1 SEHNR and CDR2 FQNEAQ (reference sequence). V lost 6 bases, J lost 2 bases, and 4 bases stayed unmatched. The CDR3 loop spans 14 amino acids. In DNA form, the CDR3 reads TGTGCCAGCAGGCGGGACAGGTCCACAGATACGCAGTATTTT. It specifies CASRRDRSTDTQYF.

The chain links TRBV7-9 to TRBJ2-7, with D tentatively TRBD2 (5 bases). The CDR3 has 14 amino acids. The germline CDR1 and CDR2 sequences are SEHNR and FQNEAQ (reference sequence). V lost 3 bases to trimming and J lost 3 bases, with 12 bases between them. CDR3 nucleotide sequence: TGTGCCAGCAGCTTGGTAGAGGGTCTCTACGAGCAGTACTTC. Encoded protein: CASSLVEGLYEQYF.

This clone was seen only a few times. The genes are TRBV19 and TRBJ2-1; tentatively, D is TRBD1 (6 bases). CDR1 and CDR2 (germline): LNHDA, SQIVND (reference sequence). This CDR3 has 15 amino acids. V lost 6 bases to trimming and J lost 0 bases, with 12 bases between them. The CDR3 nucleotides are TGTGCCAGTAGCCTTCTAGGGGGCTCCTACAATGAGCAGTTCTTC. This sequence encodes CASSLLGGSYNEQFF.

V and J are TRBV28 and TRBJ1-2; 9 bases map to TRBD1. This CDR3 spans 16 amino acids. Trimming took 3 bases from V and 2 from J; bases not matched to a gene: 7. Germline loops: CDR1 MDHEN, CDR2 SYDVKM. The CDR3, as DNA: TGTGCCAGCAGTTTGGGAGGGACAGGGAGGAACTATGGCTACACCTTC. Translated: CASSLGGTGRNYGYTF.